This T cell receptor beta chain was obtained from a study of CD8 T cells in Susac syndrome. Concerning this clonotype itself: The antigen remains unidentified.

TEMRA cells were FACS-enriched, while CD8+ and CD4+ T cells were negatively isolated. RNA was extracted with the RNeasy kit, and a quantity of roughly 0.5 to 1 ug was reverse transcribed using random hexamers. The TCR beta CDR3 was amplified by immunoSEQ multiplex PCR across 54 Vbeta, 13 Jbeta. A single record per CDR3 protein comes from TCRdb applying MiXCR to the immunoSEQ multiplex PCR reads. This table has tens of thousands of distinct CDR3 sequences, about 92% appearing once. Broader study findings: Acknowledgment was made by the study that its TCR sequencing and HLA analysis involved a relatively small number of individuals.

Per germline, CDR1 DFQATT and CDR2 SNEGSKA (reference sequence). Trimming shortened V by 0 bases and J by 4 bases, and 24 bases separated the two germline ends. The CDR3 consists of 18 residues. Material: CD8+ T cells from PBMCs. This sequence joins TRBV20-1 and TRBJ1-2; maybe TRBD1 (6 bases). This TCR derives from a human donor in good health. In nucleotides, the CDR3 is TGCAGTGCTAGAGATCGGTGGATCTTGGGGGGCGGTGGCTATGGCTACACCTTC. It codes for CSARDRWILGGGGYGYTF.